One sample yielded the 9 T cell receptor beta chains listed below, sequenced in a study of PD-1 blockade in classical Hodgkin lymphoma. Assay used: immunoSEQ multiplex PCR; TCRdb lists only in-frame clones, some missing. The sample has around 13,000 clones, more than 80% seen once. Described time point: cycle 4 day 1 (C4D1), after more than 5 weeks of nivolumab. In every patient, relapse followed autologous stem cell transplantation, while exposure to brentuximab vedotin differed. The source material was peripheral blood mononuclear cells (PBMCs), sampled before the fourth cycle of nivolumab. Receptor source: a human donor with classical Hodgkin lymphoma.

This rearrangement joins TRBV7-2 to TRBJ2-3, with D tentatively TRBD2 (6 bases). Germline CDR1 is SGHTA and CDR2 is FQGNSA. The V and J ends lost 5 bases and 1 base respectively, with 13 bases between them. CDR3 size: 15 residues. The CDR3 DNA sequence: TGTGCCAGCAGCACTACTGGCGGGGGCACAGATACGCAGTATTTT. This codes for CASSTTGGGTDTQYF. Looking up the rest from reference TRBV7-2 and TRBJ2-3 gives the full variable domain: GAGVSQSPSNKVTEKGKDVELRCDPISGHTALYWYRQSLGQGLEFLIYFQGNSAPDKSGLPSDRFSAERTGGSVSTLTIQRTQQEDSAVYLCASSTTGGGTDTQYFGPGTRLTVL.

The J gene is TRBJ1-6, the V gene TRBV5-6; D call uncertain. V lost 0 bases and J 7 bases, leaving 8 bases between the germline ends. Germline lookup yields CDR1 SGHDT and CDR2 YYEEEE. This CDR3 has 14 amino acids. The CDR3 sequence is CASSLGGRNSPLHF. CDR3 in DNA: TGTGCCAGCAGCTTGGGGGGTAGAAATTCACCCCTCCACTTT.

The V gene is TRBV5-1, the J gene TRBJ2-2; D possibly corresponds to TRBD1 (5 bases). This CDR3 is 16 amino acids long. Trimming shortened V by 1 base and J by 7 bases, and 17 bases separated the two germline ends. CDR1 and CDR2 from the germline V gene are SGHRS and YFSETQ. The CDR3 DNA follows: TGCGCCAGCAGCTTGTTTATGGGCCAAGGGGTCGGGGAGCTGTTTTTT. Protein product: CASSLFMGQGVGELFF. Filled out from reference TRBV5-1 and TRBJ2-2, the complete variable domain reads KAGVTQTPRYLIKTRGQQVTLSCSPISGHRSVSWYQQTPGQGLQFLFEYFSETQRNKGNFPGRFSGRQFSNSRSEMNVSTLELGDSALYLCASSLFMGQGVGELFFGEGSRLTVL.

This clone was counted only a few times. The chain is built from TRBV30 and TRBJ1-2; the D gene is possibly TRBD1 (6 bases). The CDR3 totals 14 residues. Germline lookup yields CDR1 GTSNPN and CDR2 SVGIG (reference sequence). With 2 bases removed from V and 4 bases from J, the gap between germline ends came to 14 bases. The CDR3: CAWSPDLRGYGYTF. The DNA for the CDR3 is TGTGCCTGGAGTCCCGACCTCAGGGGCTATGGCTACACCTTC.

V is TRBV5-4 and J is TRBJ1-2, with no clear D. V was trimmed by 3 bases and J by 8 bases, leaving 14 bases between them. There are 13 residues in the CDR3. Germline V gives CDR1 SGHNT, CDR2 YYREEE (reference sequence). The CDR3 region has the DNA TGTGCCAGCAGCTCCCTGAGGAATAGAGGCTACACCTTC. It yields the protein CASSSLRNRGYTF.

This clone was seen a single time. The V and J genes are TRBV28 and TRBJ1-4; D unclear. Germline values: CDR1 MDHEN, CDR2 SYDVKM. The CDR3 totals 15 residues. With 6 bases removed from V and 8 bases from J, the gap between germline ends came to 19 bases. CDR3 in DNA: TGTGCCAGCAGCCCCAGAGGGTTCCGGGAGGAAAAACTGTTTTTT. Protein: CASSPRGFREEKLFF. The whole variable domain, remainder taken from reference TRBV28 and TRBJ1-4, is DVKVTQSSRYLVKRTGEKVFLECVQDMDHENMFWYRQDPGLGLRLIYFSYDVKMKEKGDIPEGYSVSREKKERFSLILESASTNQTSMYLCASSPRGFREEKLFFGSGTQLSVL.

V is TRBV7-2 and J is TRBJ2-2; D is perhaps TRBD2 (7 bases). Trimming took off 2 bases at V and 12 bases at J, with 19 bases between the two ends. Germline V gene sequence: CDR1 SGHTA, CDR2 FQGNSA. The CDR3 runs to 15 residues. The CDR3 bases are TGTGCCAGCAGCTTAAACTTAGGGGGGGCCGTGAAGCTGTTTTTT. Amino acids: CASSLNLGGAVKLFF. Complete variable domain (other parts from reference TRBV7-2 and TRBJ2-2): GAGVSQSPSNKVTEKGKDVELRCDPISGHTALYWYRQSLGQGLEFLIYFQGNSAPDKSGLPSDRFSAERTGGSVSTLTIQRTQQEDSAVYLCASSLNLGGAVKLFFGEGSRLTVL.

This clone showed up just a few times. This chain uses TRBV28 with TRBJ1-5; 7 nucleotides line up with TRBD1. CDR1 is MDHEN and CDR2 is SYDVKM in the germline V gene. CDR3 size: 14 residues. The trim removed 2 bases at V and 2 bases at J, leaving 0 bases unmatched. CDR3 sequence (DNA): TGTGCCAGCAGTTTAGGGACAGGCAATCAGCCCCAGCATTTT. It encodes CASSLGTGNQPQHF.

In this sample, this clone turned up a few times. The CDR3 coding sequence is TGTGCCAGTAGTCATAGGTACGAGCAGTACTTC. Encoded protein: CASSHRYEQYF. This chain connects TRBV19 to TRBJ2-7; no firm D call. Germline CDR1 LNHDA, CDR2 SQIVND (reference sequence). The CDR3 length is 11 residues. Deletions cut 5 bases from V and 4 bases from J, with 6 bases between. Full variable domain (missing parts from reference TRBV19 and TRBJ2-7): DGGITQSPKYLFRKEGQNVTLSCEQNLNHDAMYWYRQDPGQGLRLIYYSQIVNDFQKGDIAEGYSVSREKKESFPLTVTSAQKNPTAFYLCASSHRYEQYFGPGTRLTVT.